This T cell receptor beta chain was obtained from a study of CXCR3-negative and CXCR3-positive naive CD8 T cells. UMI labels and 5' RACE were used to prepare the TRB cDNA libraries. TCRdb reprocessed the 5' RACE reads, keeping one entry per CDR3 protein, no DNA. The data show about 5,800 distinct CDR3 sequences, and the top ten clones hold more than 1.5%. This CDR3 is built from 14 residues. Germline CDR1 is MNHEY and CDR2 is SMNVEV (reference sequence). The chain uses TRBV27 and TRBJ2-6. This sequence originates from a human donor in good health. Some clones in this sample may be carry-over from other donors' samples. Sequenced sample: naive CXCR3- CD8+ T cells from blood. Subset indicated: CD45RO-CCR7+CD27+CD95- naive CD8+ T cells lacking CXCR3 (TNR3-). The CDR3 is CASSPNSGANVLTF.